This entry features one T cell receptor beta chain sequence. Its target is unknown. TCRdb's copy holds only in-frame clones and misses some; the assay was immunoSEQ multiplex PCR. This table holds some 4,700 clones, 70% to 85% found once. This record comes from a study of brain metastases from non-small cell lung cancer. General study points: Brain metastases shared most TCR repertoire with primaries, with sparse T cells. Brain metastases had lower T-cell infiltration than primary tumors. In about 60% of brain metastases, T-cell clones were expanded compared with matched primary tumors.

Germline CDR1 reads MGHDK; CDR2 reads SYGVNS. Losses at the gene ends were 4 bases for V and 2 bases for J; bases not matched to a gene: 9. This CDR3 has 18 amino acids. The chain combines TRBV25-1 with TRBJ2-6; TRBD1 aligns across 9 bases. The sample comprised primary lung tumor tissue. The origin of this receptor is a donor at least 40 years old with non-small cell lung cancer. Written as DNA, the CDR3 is TGTGCCAGCAGTGCCGGACAGGGGCGAGGGACTGGGGCCAACGTCCTGACTTTC. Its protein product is CASSAGQGRGTGANVLTF.